One sample yielded the 26 T cell receptor beta chains listed below, sequenced in a study of cytomegalovirus exposure and HLA in healthy donors (dated by TCRdb to 2017 to 2019). Library creation used the immunoSEQ multiplex PCR assay. For the multiplex PCR, a mixture combining 60 forward primers for TCR Vbeta segments and 13 reverse primers for TCR Jbeta segments was used. The source is immuneACCESS, and TCRdb retained only in-frame sequences with V and J called. Part of the clones is not carried over; for the studies checked, unresolved V genes explain less than half of this, and the remainder is unexplained. A total of around 120,000 clones appear in this sample, approximately 79% of them only once. The ten largest clones represent around 16% of the sample. What was sequenced was PBMCs. The origin of the receptors is a man in his forties or fifties in good health and CMV-seropositive.

This chain joins TRBV19 and TRBJ2-1; 14 bases are shared with TRBD2. The V and J ends lost 7 bases and 3 bases, in that order; junction bases with no gene match: 5. CDR1 is LNHDA and CDR2 is SQIVND in the germline V gene (reference sequence). The CDR3 sequence is 16 residues long. Here the CDR3 reads CASTTSGRAGYNEQFF. Written as DNA, the CDR3 is TGTGCCAGTACGACTAGCGGGAGGGCCGGCTACAATGAGCAGTTCTTC.

CDR3 DNA sequence: TGTGCCAGCAGCGTGACAGTTGTTAACACTGAAGCTTTCTTT. Its protein is CASSVTVVNTEAFF. The chain recombines TRBV7-2 with TRBJ1-1, with D maybe TRBD1 (5 bases). This CDR3 contains 14 residues. V was clipped by 5 bases and J by 2 bases, with 12 bases between them. Germline assignment: CDR1 SGHTA and CDR2 FQGNSA.

This chain uses TRBV6-5 with TRBJ2-4, with D tentatively TRBD1 (7 bases). This CDR3 spans 15 amino acids. V dropped 6 bases and J dropped 2 bases, with 14 bases sitting between them. Germline V gives CDR1 MNHEY, CDR2 SVGAGI. CDR3 sequence: CASRRTGGTKNIQYF. The CDR3 DNA follows: TGTGCCAGCAGGCGGACAGGCGGGACCAAAAACATTCAGTACTTC.

The chain links TRBV5-4 to TRBJ2-7, with 7 bases identical to TRBD2. Germline loops: CDR1 SGHNT, CDR2 YYREEE (reference sequence). The V gene end was trimmed by 7 bases and the J gene end by 0 bases; junction bases not matched to a gene: 7. This CDR3 contains 14 residues. In nucleotides, the CDR3 is TGTGCCAGCTCGGCGGGGGACCTCTCCTACGAGCAGTACTTC. Protein product: CASSAGDLSYEQYF.

The V gene is TRBV21-1, the J gene TRBJ1-1. TRBV21-1 is reported as a pseudogene. This CDR3 has 13 amino acids. The CDR3 loop reads CASRPGLNTEAFF. The CDR3 DNA follows: TGTGCCAGCAGGCCCGGGTTGAACACTGAAGCTTTCTTT.

This clone was counted only a few times. The chain combines TRBV6-5 with TRBJ1-2, with 12 bases lining up with TRBD1. Germline V gene data show CDR1 as MNHEY and CDR2 as SVGAGI. This CDR3 has 15 residues. After removal of 4 bases from V and 4 bases from J, the junction contained 4 bases not matched to a gene. CDR3 nucleotides: TGTGCCAGCAGTTCCGGGACAGGGGGCATCTATGGCTACACCTTC. It encodes CASSSGTGGIYGYTF.

Only a few counts were recorded for this clone. The CDR3, as DNA: TGTGCCAGTAGTCCGCAGGGACTAGCGATTTCCTACGAGCAGTACTTC. Protein sequence: CASSPQGLAISYEQYF. The V gene is TRBV19, the J gene TRBJ2-7; 10 nucleotides match TRBD2. The CDR3 loop spans 16 amino acids. Looked up from germline, CDR1 is LNHDA and CDR2 is SQIVND (reference sequence). Trimming removed 5 bases from V and 1 base from J; junction bases left unmatched: 8.

This clone occurred a few times. The chain joins TRBV14 to TRBJ2-3; the D gene is possibly TRBD2 (6 bases). CDR1 is SGHDN and CDR2 is FVKESK in the germline V gene. The CDR3 runs 17 residues. Trimming took 4 bases from V and 0 from J, leaving 17 bases between them. CDR3 in amino acids: CASSLTILGLSTDTQYF. As DNA, the CDR3 is TGTGCCAGCAGCCTCACCATTCTGGGACTTAGCACAGATACGCAGTATTTT.

The J gene is TRBJ1-5, the V gene TRBV15, with a tentative D call TRBD1 (6 bases). This CDR3 contains 16 residues. V lost 1 base, J lost 1 base, and 11 bases lay in between. Germline CDR1 is LNHNV and CDR2 is YYDKDF (reference sequence). The DNA of the CDR3 is TGTGCCACCAGCAGAGTCTGGCAGGGGAGCAATCAGCCCCAGCATTTT. This sequence encodes CATSRVWQGSNQPQHF. The full variable domain, in which reference TRBV15 and TRBJ1-5 provide the parts outside the CDR3, is DAMVIQNPRYQVTQFGKPVTLSCSQTLNHNVMYWYQQKSSQAPKLLFHYYDKDFNNEADTPDNFQSRRPNTSFCFLDIRSPGLGDTAMYLCATSRVWQGSNQPQHFGDGTRLSIL.

The rearrangement links TRBV5-4 to TRBJ2-1, with 9 bases identical to TRBD2. In germline, CDR1 is SGHNT, CDR2 YYREEE (reference sequence). The CDR3 covers 15 residues. The ends lost 4 bases at V and 7 bases at J; junction bases unmatched: 9. The CDR3 DNA sequence: TGTGCCAGCAGCCGAACTAGCGGGCTGAGTAATGAGCAGTTCTTC. Translated, it gives CASSRTSGLSNEQFF. Full variable domain (missing parts from reference TRBV5-4 and TRBJ2-1): ETGVTQSPTHLIKTRGQQVTLRCSSQSGHNTVSWYQQALGQGPQFIFQYYREEENGRGNFPPRFSGLQFPNYSSELNVNALELDDSALYLCASSRTSGLSNEQFFGPGTRLTVL.

This clone was seen only once. The chain links TRBV27 to TRBJ2-1; TRBD1 aligns across 10 bases. The CDR3 sequence is 13 residues long. The trim removed 4 bases at V and 6 bases at J, leaving 0 bases unmatched. Looked up from germline, CDR1 is MNHEY and CDR2 is SMNVEV (reference sequence). CDR3 in DNA: TGTGCCAGCAGTTGGACAGGGGGCAATGAGCAGTTCTTC. It specifies CASSWTGGNEQFF.

The chain recombines TRBV13 with TRBJ2-7, with D possibly matching TRBD1 (6 bases). This CDR3 is built from 14 residues. V was shortened by 5 bases and J by 4 bases, with 15 bases between the two germline ends. Germline CDR1 reads PRHDT; CDR2 reads FYEKMQ (reference sequence). CDR3 nucleotides: TGTGCCAGCAGCCCGCCGGGACAAGAGTACGAGCAGTACTTC. Translated: CASSPPGQEYEQYF. Full variable domain (remainder filled in from reference TRBV13 and TRBJ2-7): AAGVIQSPRHLIKEKRETATLKCYPIPRHDTVYWYQQGPGQDPQFLISFYEKMQSDKGSIPDRFSAQQFSDYHSELNMSSLELGDSALYFCASSPPGQEYEQYFGPGTRLTVT.

This rearrangement joins TRBV5-1 to TRBJ1-4; 8 bases fit TRBD1. There are 15 residues in the CDR3. V shed 2 bases and J 8 bases; nucleotides not matched to a gene: 8. CDR1 and CDR2 from the germline V gene are SGHRS and YFSETQ. The CDR3 protein is CASSFTGGVEEKLFF. The CDR3 DNA sequence: TGCGCCAGCAGCTTTACAGGGGGGGTAGAAGAAAAACTGTTTTTT.

The V and J genes are TRBV28 and TRBJ2-7; TRBD2 agrees at 9 bases. V was clipped by 3 bases and J by 6 bases; unmatched bases: 6. CDR1 is MDHEN, CDR2 SYDVKM, per germline. This CDR3 has 14 residues. CDR3: CASSLVAGVVEQYF. The CDR3 DNA reads as TGTGCCAGCAGTTTGGTAGCGGGAGTGGTCGAGCAGTACTTC.

This clone is a singleton in its sample. V is TRBV7-9 and J is TRBJ1-6, with 7 bases matching TRBD1. Germline values: CDR1 SEHNR, CDR2 FQNEAQ (reference sequence). V dropped 5 bases and J dropped 5; count of bases not matched to a gene: 6. The CDR3 consists of 15 residues. CDR3 residues: CASSPGTADNSPLHF. The CDR3 bases are TGTGCCAGCAGCCCGGGGACAGCCGATAATTCACCCCTCCACTTT.

This chain links TRBV6-6 with TRBJ2-7; 10 nucleotides line up with TRBD1. Germline-derived CDR1 and CDR2 are MNHNY and SVGAGI (reference sequence). Trimming cost V 0 bases and J 3 bases; bases outside gene matches: 2. The CDR3 is 15 residues long. The CDR3 is CASSYSGTGDYEQYF. CDR3 bases: TGTGCCAGCAGTTACTCCGGGACAGGGGACTACGAGCAGTACTTC.

The gene calls are TRBV28 and TRBJ2-1, with TRBD2 as a possible D gene (6 bases). Between the trimmed V and J ends, which lost 6 bases and 0 bases, there was a span of 21 bases. CDR1 is MDHEN and CDR2 is SYDVKM in the germline V gene. The CDR3 is 18 residues long. Here the CDR3 DNA reads TGTGCCAGCAGCCCCGGCGGGGTGGGTTCTAGCTCCTACAATGAGCAGTTCTTC. Its protein is CASSPGGVGSSSYNEQFF.

The chain combines TRBV5-1 with TRBJ1-5, with D possibly matching TRBD1 (6 bases). CDR1 and CDR2 from the germline V gene are SGHRS and YFSETQ. The CDR3 consists of 15 residues. Trimming left V 3 bases short and J 2 bases short, with 12 bases between. CDR3 sequence (DNA): TGCGCCAGCAGCTCTGGGACAAATGGCAATCAGCCCCAGCATTTT. It is translated as CASSSGTNGNQPQHF.

The chain joins TRBV5-1 to TRBJ2-1; 9 bases match TRBD2. CDR1 is SGHRS, CDR2 YFSETQ, per germline. Germline trimming cut 2 bases from V and 0 bases from J; bases unmatched to any gene: 0. The CDR3 runs to 15 residues. Here the CDR3 reads CASSFSGSSYNEQFF. CDR3 coding DNA: TGCGCCAGCAGCTTTAGCGGGAGCTCCTACAATGAGCAGTTCTTC.

The V call is TRBV19, the J call TRBJ1-5; D might be TRBD1 (6 bases). V gave up 9 bases and J gave up 3 bases, with 15 bases separating them. CDR1 is LNHDA, CDR2 SQIVND, per germline (reference sequence). The CDR3 runs to 14 residues. The DNA of the CDR3 is TGTGCCAGCCGGACAGAAGTTGACAATCAGCCCCAGCATTTT. As protein: CASRTEVDNQPQHF. The variable domain in full, with the rest retrieved from reference TRBV19 and TRBJ1-5, is DGGITQSPKYLFRKEGQNVTLSCEQNLNHDAMYWYRQDPGQGLRLIYYSQIVNDFQKGDIAEGYSVSREKKESFPLTVTSAQKNPTAFYLCASRTEVDNQPQHFGDGTRLSIL.

A note on this clone: Compared with germline, one end of the junction differs, possibly owing to a read error. J is TRBJ2-5 and V is TRBV7-9; 10 bases align to TRBD2. The germline V gene encodes CDR1 SEHNR and CDR2 FQNEAQ (reference sequence). This CDR3 contains 15 residues. DNA for the CDR3: TGTTCCAGCAGCTCGACTAGCGGGTTGGGGGAGACCCAGTACTTC. Translating it yields CSSSSTSGLGETQYF.

This clone has just a few counts. CDR3 DNA sequence: TGTGCCAGCAGCCAACAGGGTAACACCGGGGAGCTGTTTTTT. Translation: CASSQQGNTGELFF. V usage is TRBV14 and J usage is TRBJ2-2; TRBD1 is a possible D gene (5 bases). The CDR3 sequence is 14 residues long. Trimming removed 2 bases at V and 2 bases at J, with 6 bases between. Germline V gives CDR1 SGHDN, CDR2 FVKESK. Using reference TRBV14 and TRBJ2-2 for the parts outside the CDR3, the full variable domain is EAGVTQFPSHSVIEKGQTVTLRCDPISGHDNLYWYRRVMGKEIKFLLHFVKESKQDESGMPNNRFLAERTGGTYSTLKVQPAELEDSGVYFCASSQQGNTGELFFGEGSRLTVL.

This clone turned up a few times. This chain links TRBV7-6 with TRBJ2-3; 11 bases are shared with TRBD2. The germline V gene has CDR1 SGHVS and CDR2 FNYEAQ. The CDR3 is 17 amino acids. V shed 3 bases and J 6 bases; nucleotides not matched to a gene: 11. The CDR3 DNA sequence: TGTGCCAGCAGCTTCTCCGGGACTAGCGGCTCGAGGGATACGCAGTATTTT. Residues: CASSFSGTSGSRDTQYF. The full variable domain, its missing parts supplied by reference TRBV7-6 and TRBJ2-3, is GAGVSQSPRYKVTKRGQDVALRCDPISGHVSLYWYRQALGQGPEFLTYFNYEAQQDKSGLPNDRFSAERPEGSISTLTIQRTEQRDSAMYRCASSFSGTSGSRDTQYFGPGTRLTVL.

The V and J genes are TRBV9 and TRBJ1-2, with D tentatively TRBD1 (6 bases). The CDR3 runs to 16 residues. Germline loops: CDR1 SGDLS, CDR2 YYNGEE. Between the trimmed V and J ends, which lost 3 bases and 4 bases, there was a span of 19 bases. The CDR3 nucleotides are TGTGCCAGCAGCGCCCTCCCCACAGGGTTTTTCTATGGCTACACCTTC. Residues: CASSALPTGFFYGYTF.

The chain employs TRBV5-6 and TRBJ1-1; 8 bases match TRBD1. V shed 2 bases and J 1 base; nucleotides not matched to a gene: 7. The CDR3 runs 16 residues. Germline loops: CDR1 SGHDT, CDR2 YYEEEE. CDR3 in DNA: TGTGCCAGCAGCTTTGGGATGGACAGGGAGAACACTGAAGCTTTCTTT. Translated: CASSFGMDRENTEAFF.

This clone showed up many times. The genes are TRBV20-1 and TRBJ1-1, with unresolved D. Germline-derived CDR1 and CDR2 are DFQATT and SNEGSKA (reference sequence). Deletions cut 0 bases from V and 10 bases from J, with 3 bases between. The CDR3 spans 9 residues. Here the CDR3 reads CSARDRAFF. CDR3 nucleotides: TGCAGTGCTAGAGATCGAGCTTTCTTT.